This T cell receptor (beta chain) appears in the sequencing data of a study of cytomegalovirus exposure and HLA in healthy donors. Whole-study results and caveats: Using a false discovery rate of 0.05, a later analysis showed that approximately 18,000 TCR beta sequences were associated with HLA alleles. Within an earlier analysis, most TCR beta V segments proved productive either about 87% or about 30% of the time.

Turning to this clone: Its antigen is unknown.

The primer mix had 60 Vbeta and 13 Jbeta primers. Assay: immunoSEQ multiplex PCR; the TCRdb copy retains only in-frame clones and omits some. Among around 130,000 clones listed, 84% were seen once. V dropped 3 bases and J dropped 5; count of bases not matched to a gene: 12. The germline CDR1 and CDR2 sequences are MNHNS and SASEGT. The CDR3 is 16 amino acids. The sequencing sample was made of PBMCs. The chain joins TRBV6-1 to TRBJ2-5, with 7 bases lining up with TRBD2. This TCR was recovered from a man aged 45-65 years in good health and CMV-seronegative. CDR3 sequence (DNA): TGTGCCAGCAGTGAGGTCTTGGGGCGGGGAGGGGAGACCCAGTACTTC. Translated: CASSEVLGRGGETQYF.